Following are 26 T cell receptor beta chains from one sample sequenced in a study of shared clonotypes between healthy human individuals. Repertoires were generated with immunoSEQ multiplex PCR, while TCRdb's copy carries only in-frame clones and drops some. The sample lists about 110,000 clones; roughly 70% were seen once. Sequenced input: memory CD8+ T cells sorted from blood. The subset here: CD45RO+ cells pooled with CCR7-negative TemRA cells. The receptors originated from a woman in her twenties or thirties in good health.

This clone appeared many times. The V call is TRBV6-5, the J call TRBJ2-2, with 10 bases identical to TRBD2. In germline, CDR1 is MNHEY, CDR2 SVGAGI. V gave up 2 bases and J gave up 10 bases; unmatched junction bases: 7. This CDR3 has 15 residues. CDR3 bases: TGTGCCAGCAGTTACGCGCCTAGCGGGAGTCAGGAGCTGTTTTTT. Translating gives CASSYAPSGSQELFF.

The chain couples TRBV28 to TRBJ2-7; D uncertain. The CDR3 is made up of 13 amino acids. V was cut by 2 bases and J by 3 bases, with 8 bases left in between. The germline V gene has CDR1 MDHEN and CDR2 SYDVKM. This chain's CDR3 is CASSLGRGYEQYF. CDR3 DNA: TGTGCCAGCAGTTTAGGTCGCGGCTACGAGCAGTACTTC.

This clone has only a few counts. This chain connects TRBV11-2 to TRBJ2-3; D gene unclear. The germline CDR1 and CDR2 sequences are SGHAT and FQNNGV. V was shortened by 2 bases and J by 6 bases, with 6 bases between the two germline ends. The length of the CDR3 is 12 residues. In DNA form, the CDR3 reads TGTGCCAGCAGCTTACGGTGGGATACGCAGTATTTT. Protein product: CASSLRWDTQYF.

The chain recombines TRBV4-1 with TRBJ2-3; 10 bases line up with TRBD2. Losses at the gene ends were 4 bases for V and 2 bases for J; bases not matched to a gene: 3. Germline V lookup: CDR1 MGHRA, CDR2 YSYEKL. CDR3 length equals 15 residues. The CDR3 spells CASSLTSGPTDTQYF. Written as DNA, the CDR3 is TGCGCCAGCAGCCTGACTAGCGGGCCCACAGATACGCAGTATTTT.

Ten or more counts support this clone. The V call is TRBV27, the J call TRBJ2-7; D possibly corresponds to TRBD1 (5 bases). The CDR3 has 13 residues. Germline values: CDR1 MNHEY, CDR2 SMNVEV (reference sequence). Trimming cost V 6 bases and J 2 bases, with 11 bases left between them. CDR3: CASRKGPTYEQYF. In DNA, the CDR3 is TGTGCCAGCAGGAAGGGGCCAACCTACGAGCAGTACTTC.

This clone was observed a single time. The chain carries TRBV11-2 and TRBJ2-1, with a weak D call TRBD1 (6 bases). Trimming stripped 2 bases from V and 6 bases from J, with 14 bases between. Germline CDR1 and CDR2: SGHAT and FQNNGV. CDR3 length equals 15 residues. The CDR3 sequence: CASSLTRDKANEQFF. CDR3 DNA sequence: TGTGCCAGCAGCTTAACCCGGGACAAAGCCAATGAGCAGTTCTTC. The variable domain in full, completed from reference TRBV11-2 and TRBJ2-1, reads EAGVAQSPRYKIIEKRQSVAFWCNPISGHATLYWYQQILGQGPKLLIQFQNNGVVDDSQLPKDRFSAERLKGVDSTLKIQPAKLEDSAVYLCASSLTRDKANEQFFGPGTRLTVL.

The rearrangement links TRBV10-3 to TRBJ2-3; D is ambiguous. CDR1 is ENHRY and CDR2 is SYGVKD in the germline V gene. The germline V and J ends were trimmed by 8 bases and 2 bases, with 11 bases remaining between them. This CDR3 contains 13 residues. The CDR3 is CAIGPQATDTQYF. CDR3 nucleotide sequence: TGTGCCATCGGTCCGCAAGCCACAGATACGCAGTATTTT.

The CDR3: CASSFLGWRVRGTEAFF. CDR3 nucleotide sequence: TGTGCCAGCAGCTTTCTGGGTTGGAGGGTGAGGGGCACTGAAGCTTTCTTT. The chain links TRBV7-9 to TRBJ1-1, with TRBD1 as a possible D gene (5 bases). Deletions cut 3 bases from V and 4 bases from J, with 21 bases between. Germline loops: CDR1 SEHNR, CDR2 FQNEAQ (reference sequence). The length of the CDR3 is 17 residues.

As DNA, the CDR3 is TGTGCCAGCAGCCGACAGCATAGCTCCTACGAGCAGTACTTC. Its translation: CASSRQHSSYEQYF. V is TRBV11-1 and J is TRBJ2-7; possible D gene TRBD1, 5 bases. CDR3 length equals 14 residues. Deletions cut 5 bases from V and 0 bases from J, with 11 bases between. CDR1 and CDR2 from the germline V gene are SGHAT and FQDESV (reference sequence).

CDR3 amino acids: CASSQTARLLIQYF. The CDR3 DNA sequence: TGTGCCAGCAGCCAGACGGCCCGGCTACTCATTCAGTACTTC. The chain links TRBV28 to TRBJ2-4; D is undetermined. CDR1 is MDHEN, CDR2 SYDVKM, per germline. This CDR3 has 14 amino acids. Between the trimmed V and J ends, which lost 6 bases and 9 bases, there was a span of 18 bases.

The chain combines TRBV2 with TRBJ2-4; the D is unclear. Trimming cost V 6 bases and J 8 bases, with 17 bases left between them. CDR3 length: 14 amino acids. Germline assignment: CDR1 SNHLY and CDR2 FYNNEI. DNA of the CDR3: TGTGCCAGCAGGCGTGGAGAGGCCGAGGACATTCAGTACTTC. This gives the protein CASRRGEAEDIQYF. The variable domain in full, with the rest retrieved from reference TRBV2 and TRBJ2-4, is EPEVTQTPSHQVTQMGQEVILRCVPISNHLYFYWYRQILGQKVEFLVSFYNNEISEKSEIFDDQFSVERPDGSNFTLKIRSTKLEDSAMYFCASRRGEAEDIQYFGAGTRLSVL.

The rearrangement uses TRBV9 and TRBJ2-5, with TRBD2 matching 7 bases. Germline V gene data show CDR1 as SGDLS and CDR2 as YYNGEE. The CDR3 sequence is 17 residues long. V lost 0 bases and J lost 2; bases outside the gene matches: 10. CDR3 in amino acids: CASSVDGTSVIQETQYF. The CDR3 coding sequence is TGTGCCAGCAGCGTAGATGGAACTAGCGTAATACAAGAGACCCAGTACTTC.

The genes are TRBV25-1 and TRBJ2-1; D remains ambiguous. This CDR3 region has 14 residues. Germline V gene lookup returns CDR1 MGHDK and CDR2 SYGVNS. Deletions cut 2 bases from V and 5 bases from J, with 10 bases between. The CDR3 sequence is CASSETGPHNEQFF. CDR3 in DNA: TGTGCCAGCAGTGAAACCGGGCCTCACAATGAGCAGTTCTTC.

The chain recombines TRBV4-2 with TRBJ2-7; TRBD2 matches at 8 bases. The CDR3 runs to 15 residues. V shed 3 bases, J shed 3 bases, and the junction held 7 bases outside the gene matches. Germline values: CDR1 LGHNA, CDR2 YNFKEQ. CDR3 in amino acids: CASSQELAESYEQYF. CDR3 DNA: TGTGCCAGCAGCCAGGAACTAGCGGAGAGCTACGAGCAGTACTTC.

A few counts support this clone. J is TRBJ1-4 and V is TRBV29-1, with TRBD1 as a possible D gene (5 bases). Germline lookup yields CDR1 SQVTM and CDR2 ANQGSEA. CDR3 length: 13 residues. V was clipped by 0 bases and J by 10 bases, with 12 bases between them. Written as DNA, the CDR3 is TGCAGCGTTGAAGACCGGGGGAGAAGAAAACTGTTTTTT. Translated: CSVEDRGRRKLFF.

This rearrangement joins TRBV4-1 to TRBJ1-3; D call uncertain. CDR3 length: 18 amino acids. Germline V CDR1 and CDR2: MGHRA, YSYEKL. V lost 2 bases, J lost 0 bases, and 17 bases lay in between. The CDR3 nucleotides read TGCGCCAGCAGCCAAAATAGCATAACGGTGTTCTCTGGAAACACCATATATTTT. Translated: CASSQNSITVFSGNTIYF.

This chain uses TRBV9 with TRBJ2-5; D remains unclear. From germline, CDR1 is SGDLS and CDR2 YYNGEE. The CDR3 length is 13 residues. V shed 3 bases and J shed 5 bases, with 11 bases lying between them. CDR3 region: CASSAPVGETQYF. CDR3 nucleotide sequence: TGTGCCAGCAGCGCCCCGGTCGGGGAGACCCAGTACTTC.

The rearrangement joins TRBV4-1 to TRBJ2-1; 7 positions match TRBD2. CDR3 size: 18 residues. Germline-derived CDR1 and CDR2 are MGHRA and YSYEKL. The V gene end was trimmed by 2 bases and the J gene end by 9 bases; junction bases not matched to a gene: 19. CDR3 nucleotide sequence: TGCGCCAGCAGCCAACCTTGGATTGATGAGCGGGAATCGAGTGAGCAGTTCTTC. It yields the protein CASSQPWIDERESSEQFF.

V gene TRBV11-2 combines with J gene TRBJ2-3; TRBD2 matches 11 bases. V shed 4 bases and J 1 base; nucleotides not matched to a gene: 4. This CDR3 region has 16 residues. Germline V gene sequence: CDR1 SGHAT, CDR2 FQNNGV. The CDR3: CASSSQLAGGTDTQYF. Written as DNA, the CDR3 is TGTGCCAGCAGCTCCCAACTAGCGGGGGGCACAGATACGCAGTATTTT.

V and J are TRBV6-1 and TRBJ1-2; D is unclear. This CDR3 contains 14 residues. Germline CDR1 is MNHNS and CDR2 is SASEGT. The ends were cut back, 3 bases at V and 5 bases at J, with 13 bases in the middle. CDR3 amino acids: CASSEERPPYGYTF. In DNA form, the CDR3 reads TGTGCCAGCAGTGAGGAGAGGCCGCCATATGGCTACACCTTC.

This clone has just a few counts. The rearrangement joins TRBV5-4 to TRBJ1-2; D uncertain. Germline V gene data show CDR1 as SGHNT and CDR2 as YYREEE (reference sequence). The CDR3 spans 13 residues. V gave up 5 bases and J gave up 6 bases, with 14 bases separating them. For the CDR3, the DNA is TGTGCCAGCAGTCCGCCCCCGGGCGATGGCTACACCTTC. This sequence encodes CASSPPPGDGYTF.

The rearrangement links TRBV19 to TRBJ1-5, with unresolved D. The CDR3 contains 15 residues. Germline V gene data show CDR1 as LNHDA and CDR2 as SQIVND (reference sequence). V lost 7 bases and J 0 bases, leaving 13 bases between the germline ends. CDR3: CASTGTRYSNQPQHF. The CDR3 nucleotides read TGTGCCAGTACGGGTACGAGGTATAGCAATCAGCCCCAGCATTTT.

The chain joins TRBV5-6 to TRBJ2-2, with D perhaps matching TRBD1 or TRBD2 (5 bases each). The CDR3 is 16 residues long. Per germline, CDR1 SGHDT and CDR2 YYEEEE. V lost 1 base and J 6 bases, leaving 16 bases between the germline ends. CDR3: CASSLNPGAGAGELFF. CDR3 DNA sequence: TGTGCCAGCAGCTTGAATCCCGGGGCTGGCGCCGGGGAGCTGTTTTTT.

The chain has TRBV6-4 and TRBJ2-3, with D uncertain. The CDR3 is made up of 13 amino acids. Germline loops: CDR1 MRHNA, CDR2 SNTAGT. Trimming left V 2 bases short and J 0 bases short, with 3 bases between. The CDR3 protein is CASSDGSTDTQYF. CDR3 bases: TGTGCCAGCAGTGACGGGAGCACAGATACGCAGTATTTT.

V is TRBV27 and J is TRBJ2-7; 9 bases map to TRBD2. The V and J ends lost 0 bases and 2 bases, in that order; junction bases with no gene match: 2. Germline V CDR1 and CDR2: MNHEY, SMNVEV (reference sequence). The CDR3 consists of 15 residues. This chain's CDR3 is CASSLSAGGPYEQYF. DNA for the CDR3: TGTGCCAGCAGTTTATCTGCGGGAGGGCCCTACGAGCAGTACTTC.

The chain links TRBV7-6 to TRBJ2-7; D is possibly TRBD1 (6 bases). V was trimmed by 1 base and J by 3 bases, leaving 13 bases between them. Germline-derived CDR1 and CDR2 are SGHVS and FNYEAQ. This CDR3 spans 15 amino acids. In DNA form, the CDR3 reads TGTGCCAGCAGCTTAGGCTCCCTGGGACACTACGAGCAGTACTTC. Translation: CASSLGSLGHYEQYF. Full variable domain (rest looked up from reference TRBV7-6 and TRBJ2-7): GAGVSQSPRYKVTKRGQDVALRCDPISGHVSLYWYRQALGQGPEFLTYFNYEAQQDKSGLPNDRFSAERPEGSISTLTIQRTEQRDSAMYRCASSLGSLGHYEQYFGPGTRLTVT.